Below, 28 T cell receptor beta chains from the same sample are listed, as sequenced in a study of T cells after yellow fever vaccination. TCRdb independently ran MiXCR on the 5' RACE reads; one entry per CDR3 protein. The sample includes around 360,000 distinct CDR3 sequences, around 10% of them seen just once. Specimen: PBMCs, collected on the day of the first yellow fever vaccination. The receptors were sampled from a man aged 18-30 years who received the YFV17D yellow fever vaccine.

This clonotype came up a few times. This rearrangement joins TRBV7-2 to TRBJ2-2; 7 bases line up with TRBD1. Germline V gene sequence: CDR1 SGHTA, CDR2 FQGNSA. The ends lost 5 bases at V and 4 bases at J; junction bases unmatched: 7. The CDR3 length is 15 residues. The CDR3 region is CASSRGQATTGELFF. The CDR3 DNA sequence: TGTGCCAGCAGCCGCGGACAGGCGACCACCGGGGAGCTGTTTTTT.

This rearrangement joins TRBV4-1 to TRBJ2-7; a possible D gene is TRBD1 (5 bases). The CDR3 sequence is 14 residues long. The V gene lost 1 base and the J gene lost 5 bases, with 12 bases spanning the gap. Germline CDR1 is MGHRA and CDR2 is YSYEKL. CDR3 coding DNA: TGCGCCAGCAGCCAAGTGCAGGGTCCCCACGAGCAGTACGTC. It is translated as CASSQVQGPHEQYV.

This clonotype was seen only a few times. The CDR3 loop reads CASKTSGGSYEQYF. The CDR3 DNA reads TGTGCCAGCAAGACTAGCGGGGGCTCCTACGAGCAGTACTTC. This chain links TRBV2 with TRBJ2-7; 12 bases match TRBD2. There are 14 residues in the CDR3. Germline values: CDR1 SNHLY, CDR2 FYNNEI. The V gene end was trimmed by 7 bases and the J gene end by 0 bases; junction bases not matched to a gene: 1.

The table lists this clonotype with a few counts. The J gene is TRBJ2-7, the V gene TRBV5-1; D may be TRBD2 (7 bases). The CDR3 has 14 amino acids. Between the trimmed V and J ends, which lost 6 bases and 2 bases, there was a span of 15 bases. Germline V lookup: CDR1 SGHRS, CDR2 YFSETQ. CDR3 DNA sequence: TGCGCCAGCAAGCGGGACACCATTACCTACGAGCAGTACTTC. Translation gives CASKRDTITYEQYF. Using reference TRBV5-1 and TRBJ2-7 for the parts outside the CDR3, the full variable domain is KAGVTQTPRYLIKTRGQQVTLSCSPISGHRSVSWYQQTPGQGLQFLFEYFSETQRNKGNFPGRFSGRQFSNSRSEMNVSTLELGDSALYLCASKRDTITYEQYFGPGTRLTVT.

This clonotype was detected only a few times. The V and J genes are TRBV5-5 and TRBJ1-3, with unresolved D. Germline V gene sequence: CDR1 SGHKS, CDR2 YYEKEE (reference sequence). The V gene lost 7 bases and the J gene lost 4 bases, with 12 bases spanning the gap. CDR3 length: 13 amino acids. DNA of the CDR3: TGTGCCAGCGGGGATATCGGCGGAAACACCATATATTTT. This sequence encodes CASGDIGGNTIYF.

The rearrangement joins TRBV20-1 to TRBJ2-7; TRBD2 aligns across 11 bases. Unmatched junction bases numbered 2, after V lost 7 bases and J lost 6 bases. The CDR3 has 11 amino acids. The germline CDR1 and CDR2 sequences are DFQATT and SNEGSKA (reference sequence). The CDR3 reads CSVAGGIEQYV. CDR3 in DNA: TGCAGTGTAGCGGGGGGGATCGAGCAGTACGTC.

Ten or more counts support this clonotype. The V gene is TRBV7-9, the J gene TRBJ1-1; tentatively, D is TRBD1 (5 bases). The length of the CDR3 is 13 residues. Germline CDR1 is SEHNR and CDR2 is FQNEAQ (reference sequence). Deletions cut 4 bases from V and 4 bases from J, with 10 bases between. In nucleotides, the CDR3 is TGTGCCAGCAGCTCTTCAGGGCTCACTGAAGCTTTCTTT. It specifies CASSSSGLTEAFF.

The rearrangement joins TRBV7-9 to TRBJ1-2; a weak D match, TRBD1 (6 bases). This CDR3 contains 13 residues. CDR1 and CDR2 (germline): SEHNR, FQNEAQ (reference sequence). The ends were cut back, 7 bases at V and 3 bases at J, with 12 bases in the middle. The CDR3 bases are TGTGCCAGCACTGCAGGGGAGGACTATGGCTACACCTTC. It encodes CASTAGEDYGYTF.

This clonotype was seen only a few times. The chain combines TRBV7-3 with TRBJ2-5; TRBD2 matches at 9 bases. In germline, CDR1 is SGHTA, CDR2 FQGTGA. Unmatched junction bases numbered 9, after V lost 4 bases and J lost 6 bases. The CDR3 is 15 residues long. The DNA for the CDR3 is TGTGCCAGCAGCTCACGGGGTAGCGGGGGTCAGACCCAGTACTTC. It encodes CASSSRGSGGQTQYF.

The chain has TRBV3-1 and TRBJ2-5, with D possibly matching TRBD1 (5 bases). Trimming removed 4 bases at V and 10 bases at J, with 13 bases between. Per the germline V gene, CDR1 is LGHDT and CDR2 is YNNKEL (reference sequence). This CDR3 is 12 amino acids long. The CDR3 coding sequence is TGTGCCAGCAGCCGGATCAGCAGGGTCCAGTACTTC. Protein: CASSRISRVQYF.

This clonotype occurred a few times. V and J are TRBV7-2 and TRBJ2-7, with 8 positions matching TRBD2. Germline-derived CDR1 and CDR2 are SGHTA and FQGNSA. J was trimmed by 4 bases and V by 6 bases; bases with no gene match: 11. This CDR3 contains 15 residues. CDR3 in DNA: TGTGCCAGCAGGAATAGCGGGGAAAGATTTTACGAGCAGTACGTC. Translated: CASRNSGERFYEQYV.

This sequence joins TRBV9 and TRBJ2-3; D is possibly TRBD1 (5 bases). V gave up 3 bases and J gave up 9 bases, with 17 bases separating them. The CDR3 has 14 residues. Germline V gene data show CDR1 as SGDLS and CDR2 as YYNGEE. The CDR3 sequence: CASSDSPGKSTQYF. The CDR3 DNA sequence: TGTGCCAGCAGCGATAGCCCAGGGAAGTCCACGCAGTATTTT.

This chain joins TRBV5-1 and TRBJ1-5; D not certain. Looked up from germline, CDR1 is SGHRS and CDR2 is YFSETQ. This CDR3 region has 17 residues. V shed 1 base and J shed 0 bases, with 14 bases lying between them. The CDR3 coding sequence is TGCGCCAGCAGCTTGACCGGCGGAGTCTATAGCAATCAGCCCCAGCATTTT. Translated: CASSLTGGVYSNQPQHF.

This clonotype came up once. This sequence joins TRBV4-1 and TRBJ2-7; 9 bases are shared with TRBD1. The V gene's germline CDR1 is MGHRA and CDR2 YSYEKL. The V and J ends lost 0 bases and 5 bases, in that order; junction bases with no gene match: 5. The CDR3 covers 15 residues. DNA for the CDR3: TGCGCCAGCAGCCAAGAGGGGACAGGGACCCACGAGCAGTACGTC. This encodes CASSQEGTGTHEQYV.

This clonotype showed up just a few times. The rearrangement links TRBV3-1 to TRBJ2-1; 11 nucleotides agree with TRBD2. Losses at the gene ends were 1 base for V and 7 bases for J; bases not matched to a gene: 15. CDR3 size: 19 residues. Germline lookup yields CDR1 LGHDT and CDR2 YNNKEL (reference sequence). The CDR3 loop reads CASSQVFSASGGPLNEQFF. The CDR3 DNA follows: TGTGCCAGCAGCCAAGTTTTTTCGGCTAGCGGGGGGCCTTTGAATGAGCAGTTCTTC.

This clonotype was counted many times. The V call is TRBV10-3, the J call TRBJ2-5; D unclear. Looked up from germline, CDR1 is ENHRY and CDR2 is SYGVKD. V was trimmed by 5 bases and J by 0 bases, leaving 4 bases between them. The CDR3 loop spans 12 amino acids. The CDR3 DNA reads TGTGCCATCAGTTCGTACCAAGAGACCCAGTACTTC. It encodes CAISSYQETQYF.

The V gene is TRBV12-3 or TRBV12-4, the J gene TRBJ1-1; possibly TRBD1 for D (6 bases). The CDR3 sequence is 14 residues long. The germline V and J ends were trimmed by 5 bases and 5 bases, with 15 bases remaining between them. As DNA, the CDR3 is TGTGCCAGCAGTCGAGCACCAGGGGAGACTGAAGCTTTCTTT. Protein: CASSRAPGETEAFF.

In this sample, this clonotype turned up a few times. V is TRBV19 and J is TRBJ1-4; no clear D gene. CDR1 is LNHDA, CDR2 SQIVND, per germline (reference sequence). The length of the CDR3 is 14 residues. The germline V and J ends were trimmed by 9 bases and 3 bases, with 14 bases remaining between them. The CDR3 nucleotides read TGTGCCAGCAAACGCCGGGAGGCTAATGAAAAACTGTTTTTT. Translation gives CASKRREANEKLFF.

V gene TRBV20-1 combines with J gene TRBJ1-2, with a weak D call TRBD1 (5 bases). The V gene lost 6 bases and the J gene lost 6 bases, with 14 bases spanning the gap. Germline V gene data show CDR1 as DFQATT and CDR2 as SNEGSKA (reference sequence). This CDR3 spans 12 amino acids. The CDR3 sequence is CSAVGPGHGYTF. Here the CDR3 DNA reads TGCAGTGCCGTAGGCCCGGGGCATGGCTACACCTTC.

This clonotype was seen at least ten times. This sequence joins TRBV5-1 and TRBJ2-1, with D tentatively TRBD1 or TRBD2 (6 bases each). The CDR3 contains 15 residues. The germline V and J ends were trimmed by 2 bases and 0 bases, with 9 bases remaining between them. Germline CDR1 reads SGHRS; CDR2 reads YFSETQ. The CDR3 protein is CASSFGGSSYNEQFF. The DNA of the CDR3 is TGCGCCAGCAGCTTCGGGGGCAGCTCCTACAATGAGCAGTTCTTC.

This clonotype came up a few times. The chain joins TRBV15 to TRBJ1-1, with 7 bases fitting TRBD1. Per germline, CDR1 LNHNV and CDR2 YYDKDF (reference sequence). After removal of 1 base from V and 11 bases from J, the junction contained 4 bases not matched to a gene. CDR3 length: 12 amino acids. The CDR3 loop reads CATSRATGKAFF. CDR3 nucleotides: TGTGCCACCAGCAGAGCGACAGGGAAGGCTTTCTTT. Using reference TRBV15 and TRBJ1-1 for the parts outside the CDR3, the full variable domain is DAMVIQNPRYQVTQFGKPVTLSCSQTLNHNVMYWYQQKSSQAPKLLFHYYDKDFNNEADTPDNFQSRRPNTSFCFLDIRSPGLGDTAMYLCATSRATGKAFFGQGTRLTVV.

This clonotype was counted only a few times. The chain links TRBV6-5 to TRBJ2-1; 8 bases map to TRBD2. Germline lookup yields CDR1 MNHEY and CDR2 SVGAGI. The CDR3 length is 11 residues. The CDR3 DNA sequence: TGTGCTAGCGGGGAGGGCAATGAGCAGTTCTTC. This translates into CASGEGNEQFF.

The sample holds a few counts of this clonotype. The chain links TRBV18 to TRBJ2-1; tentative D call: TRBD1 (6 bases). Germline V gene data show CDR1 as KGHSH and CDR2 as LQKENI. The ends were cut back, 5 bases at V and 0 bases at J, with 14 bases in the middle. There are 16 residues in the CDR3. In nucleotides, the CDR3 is TGTGCCAGCTCAGGGGGCGGAGGCCGCTCCTACAATGAGCAGTTCTTC. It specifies CASSGGGGRSYNEQFF.

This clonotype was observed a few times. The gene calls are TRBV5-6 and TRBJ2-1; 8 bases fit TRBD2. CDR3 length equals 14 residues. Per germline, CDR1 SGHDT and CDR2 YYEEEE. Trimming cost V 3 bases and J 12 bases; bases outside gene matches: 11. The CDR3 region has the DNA TGTGCCAGCAGCTCGGGGGGGTTGCGGCTTGGGCAGTTCTTC. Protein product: CASSSGGLRLGQFF.

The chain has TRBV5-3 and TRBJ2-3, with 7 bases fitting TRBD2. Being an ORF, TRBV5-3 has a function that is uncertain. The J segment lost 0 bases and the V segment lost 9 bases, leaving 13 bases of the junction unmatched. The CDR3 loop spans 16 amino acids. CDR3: CAIGPGLDCSTDTQYF. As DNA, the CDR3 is TGTGCCATCGGCCCCGGACTAGACTGTAGCACAGATACGCAGTATTTT.

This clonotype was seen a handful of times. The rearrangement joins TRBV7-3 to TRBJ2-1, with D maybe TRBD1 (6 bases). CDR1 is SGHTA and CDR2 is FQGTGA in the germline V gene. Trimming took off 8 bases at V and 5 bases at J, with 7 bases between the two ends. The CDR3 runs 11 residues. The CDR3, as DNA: TGTGCCAGCGGGGGCAACAATGAGCAGTTCTTC. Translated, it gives CASGGNNEQFF.

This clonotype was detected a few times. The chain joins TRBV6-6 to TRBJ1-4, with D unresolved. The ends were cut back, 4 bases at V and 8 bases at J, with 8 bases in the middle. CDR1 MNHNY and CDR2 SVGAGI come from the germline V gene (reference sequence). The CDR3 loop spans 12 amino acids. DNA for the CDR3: TGTGCCAGCAGTTGGACGGACGAAAAACTGTTTTTT. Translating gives CASSWTDEKLFF.

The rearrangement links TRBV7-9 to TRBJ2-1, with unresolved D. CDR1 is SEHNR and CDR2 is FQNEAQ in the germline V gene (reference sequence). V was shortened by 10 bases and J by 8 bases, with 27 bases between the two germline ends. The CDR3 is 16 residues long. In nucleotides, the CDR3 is TGTGCCACCGATATAAGGCCGGGTCAGGCCTTACATGAGCAGTTCTTC. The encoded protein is CATDIRPGQALHEQFF.